This T cell receptor (beta chain) was identified in a study of human T cells and chemical hapten exposure (dated by TCRdb to the early 2020s). In the study overall: The libraries were sequenced as a pool, and the TCR yield per sample differed mostly because of small variations in library volumes within the pool. In alopecia patients, the study followed how the peripheral blood TCR repertoire changed in vivo over primary and secondary sensitization to diphenylcyclopropenone (DPC), a hapten. Both TCR alpha and TCR beta chains were sequenced from each blood RNA sample.

This clonotype came up a few times. What this receptor recognizes is not known. No base quality values were provided; no much bigger clone lies one nucleotide off. This specimen's time point label, interpreted: healthy volunteer bleed at 2 weeks. Unfractionated whole blood was collected in Tempus Blood RNA tubes, and total RNA was extracted from that blood. Four to six healthy volunteers were used as TCR sequencing controls and were bled at day 0, 2 weeks and 6 weeks. What the authors observed across the whole study: Repeated subsampling changed both the strength of the expansion versus patch-test correlation and the threshold at which the correlation became significant. DPC sensitization did not change the number of TCRs with a frequency above 1 in 1000, and there was no evidence of changes in global repertoire structure.

Library construction relied on RACE. Sequenced using a NextSeq 500. Library preparation attached unique molecular identifiers to individual cDNA molecules for quantitative, reproducible TCR counting. On the authors' methods: A median of about 89,000 TCRs per sample was observed, with a range of 23,224 to 690,600. V, J and CDR3 annotation of the TCR reads was performed with the Decombinator software suite. Every sample was subsampled to the same number of TCRs (28,000) for the PS versus PT1 abundance plots. TCRs were defined as expanded if absent before sensitization and observed at least eight times at the 2-week time point. The public reads were quality trimmed at Q25 with fastp and then assembled into clones with MiXCR by TCRdb, keeping productive beta chains. Rows matching on CDR3 protein sequence are summarized as one entry with the most common DNA and genes. These V and J calls originate from TCRdb's pipeline instead of the authors' own analysis. In all, the sample holds about 130,000 distinct CDR3 sequences, and approximately 10% of those were seen once. 1.5% to 2% of the sample comes from the top ten.

V is cut by 0 bases and J by 3 bases, and the space between the germline ends is 8 bases. The CDR3 runs 14 amino acids, cysteine and phenylalanine included. Only CDR3 DNA is held: 42 bases, read in frame from base 1. In the germline V gene, CDR1 corresponds to ENHRY and CDR2 to SYGVKD. Sequenced: whole blood. This sequence uses TRBV10-3 and TRBJ1-2; a tentative D match to TRBD1 spans 6 bases. This TCR was recovered from a male donor in good health. Some clones in this sample may be carry-over from other donors' samples. The CDR3 reads as follows: CAISESQGDYGYTF. The nucleotide sequence reads as follows: TGTGCCATCAGTGAGTCACAGGGCGACTATGGCTACACCTTC.